The sequence of this T cell receptor beta chain was determined in a study of spatial heterogeneity in lung cancer. Time point indicated: sample taken at primary tumor resection. By share of the sample, this clonotype is medium-sized. What it recognizes is unknown. TCRdb redid the calling of the 5' RACE reads with MiXCR, one entry per CDR3 protein. The sample records around 4,200 distinct CDR3 sequences, around a tenth being singletons. Findings and limits, study-wide: Mutation counts in tumors were tracked by counts of expanded intratumoral alpha and beta TCRs.

Trimming pared 5 bases from V and 4 bases from J, leaving 15 bases between. This CDR3 has 14 residues. CDR1 and CDR2 (germline): SGHDT, YYEEEE. The TCR comes from a female donor with early-stage non-small cell lung cancer. Sequenced here: lung tumor tissue, sampled at surgery. J is TRBJ1-1 and V is TRBV5-6; D may be TRBD1 (6 bases). The CDR3 spells CASRVDGGPTEAFF. The CDR3 DNA reads as TGTGCCAGCAGAGTGGACGGGGGGCCCACTGAAGCTTTCTTT. Complete variable domain (other parts from reference TRBV5-6 and TRBJ1-1): DAGVTQSPTHLIKTRGQQVTLRCSPKSGHDTVSWYQQALGQGPQFIFQYYEEEERQRGNFPDRFSGHQFPNYSSELNVNALLLGDSALYLCASRVDGGPTEAFFGQGTRLTVV.